What follows is one TCR beta chain and its context. Its antigen is unidentified. These data come from a study of cytomegalovirus exposure and HLA in healthy donors. PCR amplification relied on 60 Vbeta primers (plus 13 Jbeta primers). Data came from immunoSEQ multiplex PCR; TCRdb stores just in-frame clones and leaves some out. The sample shows about 150,000 clones, 80% to 90% of them seen only once. Germline-derived CDR1 and CDR2 are MNHEY and SVGAGI. The CDR3 covers 15 residues. Study results and limitations: The listing of roughly 160 TCR beta chains classed them as cytomegalovirus-associated. Per published reports, the classifier diagnosed cytomegalovirus status with high specificity and sensitivity. Productive rates of about 90% or about 30% were seen for most TCR beta V segments in an earlier analysis. Excluded were some V segments that proved indistinguishable, including TRBV6-2 and TRBV6-3.

Sequencing was done on a sample of PBMCs. The J gene is TRBJ2-1, the V gene TRBV6-5, with D tentatively TRBD2 (6 bases). This receptor was taken from a woman in her thirties or forties in good health and CMV-seropositive. The CDR3 reads CGRLGWAGRYNEQFF. For the CDR3, the DNA is TGTGGCCGGTTGGGGTGGGCGGGACGGTACAATGAGCAGTTCTTC.